Below are 2 T cell receptor beta chains sequenced from a single sample in a study of immune heterogeneity within non-small cell lung tumors (dated by TCRdb to 2016 to 2018). The sequencer listed for this sample is HiSeq X Ten. The TCR beta CDR3 region was amplified with a multiplex PCR system whose first round ran for approximately 9 cycles using 32 V-gene forward primers and 13 J-gene reverse primers. The raw public reads went through TCRdb reprocessing: fastp at Q25, MiXCR clone calling, in-frame beta chains kept. CDR3 protein sequences are deduplicated, and each keeps its most common genes and DNA. In this sample the table shows over 10,000 distinct CDR3 sequences, approximately 20% of which occur a single time. 4.6% of the sample goes to the ten largest clones. Genomic DNA extracted from bulk tumor tissue served as TCR template, with roughly 610 ng gDNA amplified per sample. During surgery, several biopsies were collected from each primary tumor and placed as far from one another as possible within the tumor mass. Patients in the study cohort, which was described as untreated, were newly diagnosed NSCLC cases going through curative surgery.

Material for sequencing was lung tumor tissue. Receptors were obtained from a man aged 60-69 years with non-small cell lung cancer.

This clonotype came up a few times. The chain is built from TRBV7-9 and TRBJ1-2; tentative D call: TRBD1 (6 bases). The CDR3 consists of 12 residues. The V gene's germline CDR1 is SEHNR and CDR2 FQNEAQ (reference sequence). The V and J ends lost 5 bases and 4 bases respectively, with 8 bases between them. CDR3 loop: CASSEDSYGYTF. The CDR3 DNA sequence: TGTGCCAGCAGCGAGGACAGCTATGGCTACACCTTC.

V usage is TRBV5-1 and J usage is TRBJ1-2; D unclear. Trimming shortened V by 1 base and J by 2 bases, and 9 bases separated the two germline ends. The length of the CDR3 is 14 residues. Germline CDR1 is SGHRS and CDR2 is YFSETQ. CDR3 sequence (DNA): TGCGCCAGCAGCTTGTCGGCCGAAAACTATGGCTACACCTTC. Translated: CASSLSAENYGYTF.